A single sample is the source of the 21 T cell receptor beta chains below, sequenced in a study of blood T cells in healthy people across ages. Primed by a sample-barcoded 5' primer and a J-beta primer mix, a second PCR proceeded for roughly 7 to 11 cycles. MiXCR was run by TCRdb on the 5' RACE reads, yielding one entry per CDR3 protein. This table has about 730,000 distinct CDR3 sequences, roughly 47% appearing once. Sequenced material: blood. These receptor sequences come from a woman aged 55-69 years in good health.

The genes are TRBV5-1 and TRBJ2-2; 8 nucleotides agree with TRBD2. Losses at the gene ends were 9 bases for V and 7 bases for J; bases not matched to a gene: 14. This CDR3 has 15 amino acids. The germline CDR1 and CDR2 sequences are SGHRS and YFSETQ. In DNA, the CDR3 is TGCGCCACCAGACAGCCGGGACTAGTTAACGGGGAGCTGTTTTTT. Amino acids: CATRQPGLVNGELFF.

As to this clonotype: One base away lies a much larger clone, so this may be a sequencing read error. V usage is TRBV29-1 and J usage is TRBJ2-3; D uncertain. Germline V gives CDR1 SQVTM, CDR2 ANQGSEA. The V end lost 5 bases, the J end lost 10 bases, and 10 bases lay between the germline ends. The CDR3 spans 10 residues. CDR3 DNA: TGCAGCGTTCGCGAGAATGCGCAGTATTTT. Amino acid sequence: CSVRENAQYF.

This clonotype was seen a few times. This chain uses TRBV7-9 with TRBJ2-5, with D hard to call. Deletions cut 4 bases from V and 1 base from J, with 16 bases between. The CDR3 spans 16 residues. From germline, CDR1 is SEHNR and CDR2 FQNEAQ (reference sequence). CDR3 bases: TGTGCCAGCAGCTCGCTGCACTGGGTCGGCCAAGAGACCCAGTACTTC. Its protein product is CASSSLHWVGQETQYF. Variable domain in full (rest from reference TRBV7-9 and TRBJ2-5): DTGVSQNPRHKITKRGQNVTFRCDPISEHNRLYWYRQTLGQGPEFLTYFQNEAQLEKSRLLSDRFSAERPKGSFSTLEIQRTEQGDSAMYLCASSSLHWVGQETQYFGPGTRLLVL.

The V gene is TRBV5-1, the J gene TRBJ2-2; tentatively, D is TRBD1 or TRBD2 (6 bases each). The germline V gene encodes CDR1 SGHRS and CDR2 YFSETQ. The CDR3 consists of 15 residues. V gave up 5 bases and J gave up 5 bases, with 16 bases separating them. The CDR3 DNA reads as TGCGCCAGCAGTTGGACAGTGGGAGGTACCGGGGAGCTGTTTTTT. It codes for CASSWTVGGTGELFF.

A note on this clonotype: The junction and the germline gene differ at one end; a read error may be behind it. The V gene is TRBV9, the J gene TRBJ2-5, with TRBD2 matching 12 bases. This CDR3 has 15 amino acids. Germline lookup yields CDR1 SGDLS and CDR2 YYNGEE. Here the CDR3 DNA reads TGTGTCAGCAGTTGGACTAGCGGGAACCAAGAGACCCAGTACTTC. Protein product: CVSSWTSGNQETQYF.

This clonotype was observed a few times. J is TRBJ1-5 and V is TRBV6-1; D unclear. There are 14 residues in the CDR3. Trimming took 6 bases from V and 3 from J, leaving 12 bases between them. Germline lookup yields CDR1 MNHNS and CDR2 SASEGT. In DNA form, the CDR3 reads TGTGCCAGCAGGTCAGGAGGGTTCAATCAGCCCCAGCATTTT. Encoded protein: CASRSGGFNQPQHF.

J is TRBJ2-1 and V is TRBV14; TRBD2 matches at 10 bases. Germline lookup yields CDR1 SGHDN and CDR2 FVKESK. Germline trimming cut 5 bases from V and 8 bases from J; bases unmatched to any gene: 9. The length of the CDR3 is 15 residues. The CDR3 nucleotides are TGTGCCAGCAGCTACTATAGCGGGAGGCTGGATGAGCAGTTCTTC. Translation gives CASSYYSGRLDEQFF.

To note about this clonotype: This may be a read error: a much more frequent sequence differs by one nucleotide. The chain joins TRBV6-2 or TRBV6-3 to TRBJ2-7; D ambiguous. This CDR3 is 11 amino acids long. The V gene's germline CDR1 is MNHEY and CDR2 SVGEGT. The CDR3 region has the DNA TGTGCCGGCAGTAAACTCTACGAGCAGTACTTC. Translating gives CAGSKLYEQYF.

The V gene is TRBV12-3 or TRBV12-4, the J gene TRBJ2-1, with 11 bases matching TRBD1. Trimming at V came to 6 bases and at J to 6 bases, leaving 7 bases not matched to a gene. This CDR3 comprises 15 residues. Here the CDR3 DNA reads TGTGCCAGCAGCCTACAGGGACAGGGGGTCAATGAGCAGTTCTTC. It encodes CASSLQGQGVNEQFF.

This clonotype was seen repeatedly, ten times or more. The DNA of the CDR3 is TGTGCCAGCAGCTTGGGAGGGGGGTTAGGAAATGAGCAGTTCTTC. It specifies CASSLGGGLGNEQFF. The chain is built from TRBV7-6 and TRBJ2-1; perhaps TRBD2 as D (7 bases). Germline-derived CDR1 and CDR2 are SGHVS and FNYEAQ. CDR3 length equals 15 residues. Trimming removed 3 bases from V and 7 bases from J, with 16 bases in between.

J is TRBJ1-4 and V is TRBV12-3 or TRBV12-4, with D possibly being TRBD1 (6 bases). There are 15 residues in the CDR3. Trimming cost V 5 bases and J 7 bases, with 17 bases left between them. CDR3 DNA: TGTGCCAGCAGTCCGAGGAGGGGGGGTGGTGAAAAACTGTTTTTT. Translated, it gives CASSPRRGGGEKLFF.

The chain recombines TRBV28 with TRBJ1-5, with 7 bases that match TRBD1. The J segment lost 6 bases and the V segment lost 5 bases, leaving 7 bases of the junction unmatched. The CDR3 consists of 14 residues. CDR1 and CDR2 (germline): MDHEN, SYDVKM. The CDR3 region has the DNA TGTGCCAGCAGTCAAACGACAGGGCGTCAGCCCCAGCATTTT. Translating it yields CASSQTTGRQPQHF.

The rearrangement uses TRBV3-1 and TRBJ2-7; 7 nucleotides agree with TRBD1. Trimming cost V 0 bases and J 3 bases; bases outside gene matches: 5. The CDR3 is 15 residues long. Germline V gives CDR1 LGHDT, CDR2 YNNKEL (reference sequence). The CDR3, as DNA: TGTGCCAGCAGCCAAGACGGGACAGATGTCTACGAGCAGTACTTC. Its protein product is CASSQDGTDVYEQYF.

In DNA form, the CDR3 reads TGTGCCAGCAGCTCCGGACAGGGCGCGAATACGCAGTATTTT. It is translated as CASSSGQGANTQYF. The rearrangement uses TRBV7-9 and TRBJ2-3; TRBD1 agrees at 8 bases. Germline V gene data show CDR1 as SEHNR and CDR2 as FQNEAQ (reference sequence). The CDR3 runs 14 residues. V dropped 4 bases and J dropped 7; count of bases not matched to a gene: 7.

As for this clonotype: A much larger clone differs from this one at a single base, so this may be a read error. V is TRBV4-2 and J is TRBJ2-1, with TRBD2 identical over 12 bases. CDR3 length: 17 amino acids. Germline loops: CDR1 LGHNA, CDR2 YNFKEQ. J gave up 10 bases and V 1 base, and 11 bases lay outside the gene matches. The CDR3 coding sequence is TGTGCCAGCAGCCAAGCTCCCCTAGCGGGGGGGCAGTACGAGCAGTTCTTC. Its protein is CASSQAPLAGGQYEQFF.

This clonotype was seen many times. The chain recombines TRBV7-2 with TRBJ2-3; D unresolved. Germline CDR1 is SGHTA and CDR2 is FQGNSA. Trimming pared 2 bases from V and 4 bases from J, leaving 4 bases between. The CDR3 loop spans 12 amino acids. CDR3 amino acids: CASSLKADTQYF. CDR3 DNA: TGTGCCAGCAGCTTAAAGGCAGATACGCAGTATTTT.

In this sample, this clonotype turned up many times. The chain uses TRBV5-1 and TRBJ2-7; 7 bases match TRBD2. Trimming removed 4 bases from V and 1 base from J; junction bases left unmatched: 8. The CDR3 loop spans 15 amino acids. Germline CDR1 is SGHRS and CDR2 is YFSETQ. The CDR3, as DNA: TGCGCCAGCAGCCCAAATAGCGGGTCTTCCTACGAGCAGTACTTC. Translation: CASSPNSGSSYEQYF.

A few counts support this clonotype. This sequence joins TRBV28 and TRBJ2-5, with 7 bases identical to TRBD2. The germline gives CDR1 MDHEN, CDR2 SYDVKM. V trimming: 4 bases; J trimming: 3 bases; junction bases outside the gene matches: 8. The CDR3 runs to 15 residues. CDR3 residues: CASSYRLARKETQYF. The CDR3 DNA sequence: TGTGCCAGCAGTTACCGACTAGCCAGAAAAGAGACCCAGTACTTC. Full variable domain (remainder filled in from reference TRBV28 and TRBJ2-5): DVKVTQSSRYLVKRTGEKVFLECVQDMDHENMFWYRQDPGLGLRLIYFSYDVKMKEKGDIPEGYSVSREKKERFSLILESASTNQTSMYLCASSYRLARKETQYFGPGTRLLVL.

This chain links TRBV7-9 with TRBJ1-6; D call uncertain. The CDR3 is made up of 14 amino acids. Trimming left V 5 bases short and J 5 bases short, with 10 bases between. The V gene's germline CDR1 is SEHNR and CDR2 FQNEAQ (reference sequence). For the CDR3, the DNA is TGTGCCAGCAGCGTACCAACAGATAATTCACCCCTCCACTTT. Protein: CASSVPTDNSPLHF. The entire variable domain, with the rest obtained from reference TRBV7-9 and TRBJ1-6, is as follows: DTGVSQNPRHKITKRGQNVTFRCDPISEHNRLYWYRQTLGQGPEFLTYFQNEAQLEKSRLLSDRFSAERPKGSFSTLEIQRTEQGDSAMYLCASSVPTDNSPLHFGNGTRLTVT.

The V gene is TRBV27, the J gene TRBJ1-5, with D perhaps matching TRBD1 (6 bases). Germline lookup yields CDR1 MNHEY and CDR2 SMNVEV (reference sequence). V was trimmed by 6 bases and J by 4 bases, leaving 13 bases between them. The CDR3 is made up of 14 amino acids. CDR3 loop: CASRLQGINQPQHF. The CDR3 DNA sequence: TGTGCCAGCAGGTTACAGGGAATTAATCAGCCCCAGCATTTT.

The chain carries TRBV19 and TRBJ2-5, with D possibly TRBD1 on 5 matching bases. The J call may be mistaken, given a closer DNA end match to TRBJ2-4. The CDR3 covers 16 residues. The germline CDR1 and CDR2 sequences are LNHDA and SQIVND (reference sequence). The CDR3 region has the DNA TGTGCCAGTAGTATCGGTCTCACAGCAAGGGGAAACATTCAGTACTTC. This sequence encodes CASSIGLTARGNIQYF.